This record concerns one T cell receptor beta chain sequence. This sample is part of a study of T cell changes during pregnancy in multiple sclerosis. V dropped 2 bases and J dropped 2; count of bases not matched to a gene: 6. Germline V gene sequence: CDR1 SGHDT, CDR2 YYEEEE. This CDR3 is 16 amino acids long. The repertoire was sequenced with immunoSEQ multiplex PCR; TCRdb's copy has only in-frame clones and lacks some. This sample has about 49,000 clones; around 90% occur once, and the top ten carry just over 5%. The receptor was isolated from a female donor in good health, enrolled as a control in a pregnancy study. V usage is TRBV5-6 and J usage is TRBJ1-3; TRBD1 agrees at 8 bases. This material consisted of peripheral blood, taken after pregnancy. CDR3 residues: CASSFPQGAAGNTIYF. In DNA form, the CDR3 reads TGTGCCAGCAGCTTCCCCCAGGGGGCTGCTGGAAACACCATATATTTT.